This T cell receptor (beta chain) was sequenced during a study of blood T cell repertoires in COVID-19. The wider study: The United States, Italy and Spain supplied acute and convalescent COVID-19 samples. Nucleic acid was either cDNA or gDNA, and it came from T cells, B-cell-depleted T cells, or PBMCs.

Original processing notes: The authors estimated nucleated cell counts from reference gene primer amplification. The method was immunoSEQ multiplex PCR; TCRdb's version includes in-frame clones alone and lacks a portion of them. V and J calls and clone size are those listed in that table; D and trimming were worked out from the DNA. The table lists around 200,000 clones, around four fifths of them singletons. The CDR3 extends over 15 amino acids. Trimming cost V 6 bases and J 2 bases; bases outside gene matches: 7. CDR1 is MNHEY and CDR2 is SMNVEV in the germline V gene (reference sequence). The rearrangement joins TRBV27 to TRBJ2-7; TRBD1 agrees at 10 bases. The receptor's source is a man over 45 with active or convalescent COVID-19. Sequenced material: peripheral blood. The CDR3 nucleotides read TGTGCCAGCAGCTCCGACAGGGGGCCCCCCTACGAGCAGTACTTC. As protein: CASSSDRGPPYEQYF.